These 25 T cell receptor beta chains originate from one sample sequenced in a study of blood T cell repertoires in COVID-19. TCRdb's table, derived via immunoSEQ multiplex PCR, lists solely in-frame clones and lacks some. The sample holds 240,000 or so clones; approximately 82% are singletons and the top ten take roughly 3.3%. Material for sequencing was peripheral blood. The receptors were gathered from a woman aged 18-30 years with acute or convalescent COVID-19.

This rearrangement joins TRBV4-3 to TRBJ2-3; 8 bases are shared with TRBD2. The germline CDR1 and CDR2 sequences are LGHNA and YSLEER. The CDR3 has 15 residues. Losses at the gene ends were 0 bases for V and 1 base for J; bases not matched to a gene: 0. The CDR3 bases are TGCGCCAGCAGCCAAGAGACTAGCGGCACAGATACGCAGTATTTT. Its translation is CASSQETSGTDTQYF.

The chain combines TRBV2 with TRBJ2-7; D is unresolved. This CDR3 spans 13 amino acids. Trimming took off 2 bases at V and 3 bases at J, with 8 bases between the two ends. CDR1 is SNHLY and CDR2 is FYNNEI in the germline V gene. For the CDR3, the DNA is TGTGCCAGCAGTGAATGGGCAAACTACGAGCAGTACTTC. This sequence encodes CASSEWANYEQYF.

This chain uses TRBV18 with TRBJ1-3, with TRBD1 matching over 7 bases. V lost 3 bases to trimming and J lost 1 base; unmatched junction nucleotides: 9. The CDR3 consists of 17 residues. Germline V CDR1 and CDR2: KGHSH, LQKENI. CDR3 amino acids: CASSPSQGRLSGNTIYF. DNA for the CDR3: TGTGCCAGCTCACCCTCACAGGGGCGCCTGTCTGGAAACACCATATATTTT.

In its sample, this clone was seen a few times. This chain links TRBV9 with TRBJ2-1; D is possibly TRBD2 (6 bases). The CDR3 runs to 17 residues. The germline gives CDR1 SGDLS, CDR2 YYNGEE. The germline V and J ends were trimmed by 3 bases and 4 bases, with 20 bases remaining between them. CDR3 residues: CASSAAPIGGAYNEQFF. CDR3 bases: TGTGCCAGCAGCGCCGCCCCGATTGGCGGGGCATACAATGAGCAGTTCTTC.

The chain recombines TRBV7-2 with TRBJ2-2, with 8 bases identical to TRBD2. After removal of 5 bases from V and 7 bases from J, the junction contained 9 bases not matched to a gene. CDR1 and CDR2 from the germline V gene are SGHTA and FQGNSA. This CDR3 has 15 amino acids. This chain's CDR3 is CASSLGTSVFGELFF. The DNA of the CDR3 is TGTGCCAGCAGCCTCGGGACTAGTGTTTTCGGGGAGCTGTTTTTT.

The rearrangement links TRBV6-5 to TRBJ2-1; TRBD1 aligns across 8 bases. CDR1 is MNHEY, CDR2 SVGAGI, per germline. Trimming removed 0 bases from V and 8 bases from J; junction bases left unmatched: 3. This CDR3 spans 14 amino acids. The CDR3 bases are TGTGCCAGCAGTTACTCACAGGGGGAGGATGAGCAGTTCTTC. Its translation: CASSYSQGEDEQFF.

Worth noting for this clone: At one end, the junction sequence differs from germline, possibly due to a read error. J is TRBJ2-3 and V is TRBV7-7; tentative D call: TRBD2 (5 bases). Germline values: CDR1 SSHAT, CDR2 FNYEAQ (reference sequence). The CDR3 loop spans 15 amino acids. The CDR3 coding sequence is TGTGCTAGCAGCTTATATCTAGCTTCCACAGATACGCAGTATTTT. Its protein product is CASSLYLASTDTQYF.

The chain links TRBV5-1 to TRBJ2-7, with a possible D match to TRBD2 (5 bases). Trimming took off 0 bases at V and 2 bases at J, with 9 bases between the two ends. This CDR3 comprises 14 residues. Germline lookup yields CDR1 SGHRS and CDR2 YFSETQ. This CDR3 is CASSLGTVTYEQYF. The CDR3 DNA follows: TGCGCCAGCAGCTTGGGGACTGTCACCTACGAGCAGTACTTC.

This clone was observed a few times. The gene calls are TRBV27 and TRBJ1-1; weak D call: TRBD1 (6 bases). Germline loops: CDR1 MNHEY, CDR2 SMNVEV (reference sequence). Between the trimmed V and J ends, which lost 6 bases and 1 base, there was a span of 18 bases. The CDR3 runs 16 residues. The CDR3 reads CASRLTGTSSNTEAFF. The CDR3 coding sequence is TGTGCCAGCAGGTTAACCGGGACATCCTCGAACACTGAAGCTTTCTTT.

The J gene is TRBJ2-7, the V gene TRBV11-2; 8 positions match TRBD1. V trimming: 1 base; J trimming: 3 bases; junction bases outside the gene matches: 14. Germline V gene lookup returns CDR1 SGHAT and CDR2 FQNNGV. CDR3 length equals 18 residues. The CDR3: CASSLGRIDRGAIYEQYF. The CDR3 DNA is TGTGCCAGCAGCTTAGGGCGAATTGACAGGGGTGCTATCTACGAGCAGTACTTC.

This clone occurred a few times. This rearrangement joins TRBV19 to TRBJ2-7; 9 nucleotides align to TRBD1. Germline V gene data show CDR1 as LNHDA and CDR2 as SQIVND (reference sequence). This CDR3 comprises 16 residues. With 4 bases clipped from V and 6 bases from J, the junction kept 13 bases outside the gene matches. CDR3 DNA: TGTGCCAGTAGTAACCCCGGGACAGGGATGCCTGGCGAGCAGTACTTC. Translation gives CASSNPGTGMPGEQYF. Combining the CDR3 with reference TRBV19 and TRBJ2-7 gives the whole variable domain DGGITQSPKYLFRKEGQNVTLSCEQNLNHDAMYWYRQDPGQGLRLIYYSQIVNDFQKGDIAEGYSVSREKKESFPLTVTSAQKNPTAFYLCASSNPGTGMPGEQYFGPGTRLTVT.

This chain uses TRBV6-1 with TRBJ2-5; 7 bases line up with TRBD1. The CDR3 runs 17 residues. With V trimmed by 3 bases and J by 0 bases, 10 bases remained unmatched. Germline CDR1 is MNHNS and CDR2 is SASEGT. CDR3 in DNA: TGTGCCAGCAGTGAGATCCCCGGGACAGTCTACCAAGAGACCCAGTACTTC. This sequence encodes CASSEIPGTVYQETQYF.

CDR3 nucleotide sequence: TGTGCCAGCAGCTTAAACGCCAGGGGCTATGGCTACACCTTC. It specifies CASSLNARGYGYTF. The chain employs TRBV7-3 and TRBJ1-2, with TRBD1 as a possible D gene (6 bases). V shed 1 base and J shed 4 bases, with 10 bases lying between them. The CDR3 has 14 residues. Germline V lookup: CDR1 SGHTA, CDR2 FQGTGA.

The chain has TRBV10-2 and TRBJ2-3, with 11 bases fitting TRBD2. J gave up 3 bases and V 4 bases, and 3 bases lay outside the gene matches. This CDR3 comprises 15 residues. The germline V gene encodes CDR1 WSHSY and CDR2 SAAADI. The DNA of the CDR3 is TGCGCCAGCAGTGGGGCTAGCGGGAGGACAGATACGCAGTATTTT. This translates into CASSGASGRTDTQYF.

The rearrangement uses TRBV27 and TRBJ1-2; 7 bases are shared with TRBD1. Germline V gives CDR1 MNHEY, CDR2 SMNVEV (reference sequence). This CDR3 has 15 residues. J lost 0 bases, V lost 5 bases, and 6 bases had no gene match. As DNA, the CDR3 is TGTGCCAGCAGTCTAAAGACAGGGCCTAACTATGGCTACACCTTC. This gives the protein CASSLKTGPNYGYTF.

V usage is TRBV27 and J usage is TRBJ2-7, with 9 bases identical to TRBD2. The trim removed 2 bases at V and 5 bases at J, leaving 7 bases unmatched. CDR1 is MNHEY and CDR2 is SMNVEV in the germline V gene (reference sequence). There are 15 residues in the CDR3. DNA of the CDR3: TGTGCCAGCAGTTTACTTGCGGGAGGGAGCCACGAGCAGTACTTC. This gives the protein CASSLLAGGSHEQYF.

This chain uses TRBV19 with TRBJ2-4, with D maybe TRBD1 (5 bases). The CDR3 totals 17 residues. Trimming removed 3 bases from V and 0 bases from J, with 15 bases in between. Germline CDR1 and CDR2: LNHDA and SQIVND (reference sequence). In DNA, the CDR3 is TGTGCCAGTAGTATTTCCGGACATATACTAGCCAAAAACATTCAGTACTTC. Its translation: CASSISGHILAKNIQYF.

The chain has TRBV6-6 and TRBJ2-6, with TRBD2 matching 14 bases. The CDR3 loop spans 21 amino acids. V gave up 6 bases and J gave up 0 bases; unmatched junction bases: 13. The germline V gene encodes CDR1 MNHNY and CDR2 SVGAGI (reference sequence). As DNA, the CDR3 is TGTGCCAGCAGCCCGGGACTAGCGGGAGACCTCTGGGACTCTGGGGCCAACGTCCTGACTTTC. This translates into CASSPGLAGDLWDSGANVLTF.

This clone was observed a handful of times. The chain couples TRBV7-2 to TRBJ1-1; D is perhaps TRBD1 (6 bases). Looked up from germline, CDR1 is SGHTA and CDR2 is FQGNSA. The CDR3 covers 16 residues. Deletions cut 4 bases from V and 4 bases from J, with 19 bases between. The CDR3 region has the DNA TGTGCCAGCAGCTCGGTTTTGGGGAGGGGGGGCACTGAAGCTTTCTTT. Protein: CASSSVLGRGGTEAFF.

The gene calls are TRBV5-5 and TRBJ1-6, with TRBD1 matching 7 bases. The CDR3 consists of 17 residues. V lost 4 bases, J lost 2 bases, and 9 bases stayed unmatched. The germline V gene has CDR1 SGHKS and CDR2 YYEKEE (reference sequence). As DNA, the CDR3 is TGTGCCAGCAGCCAAGACAGGGCCCAGACCTATAATTCACCCCTCCACTTT. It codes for CASSQDRAQTYNSPLHF.

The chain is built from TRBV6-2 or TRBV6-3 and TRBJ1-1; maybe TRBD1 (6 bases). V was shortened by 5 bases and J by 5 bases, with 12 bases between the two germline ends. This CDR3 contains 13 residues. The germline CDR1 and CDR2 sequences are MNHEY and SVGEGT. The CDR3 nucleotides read TGTGCCAGCAGTCTACAGGGATTAACTGAAGCTTTCTTT. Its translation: CASSLQGLTEAFF.

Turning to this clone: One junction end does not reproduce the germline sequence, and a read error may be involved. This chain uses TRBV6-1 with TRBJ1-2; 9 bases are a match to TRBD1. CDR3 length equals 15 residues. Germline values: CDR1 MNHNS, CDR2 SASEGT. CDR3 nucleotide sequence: TGTGCCAGCAGGGAAGAGACCGGGACAGGGAAAGGCTACACCTTC. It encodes CASREETGTGKGYTF.

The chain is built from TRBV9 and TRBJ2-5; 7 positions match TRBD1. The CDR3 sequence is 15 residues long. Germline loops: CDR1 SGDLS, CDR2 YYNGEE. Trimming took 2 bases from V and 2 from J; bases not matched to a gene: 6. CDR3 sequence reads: CASSVTGRAQETQYF. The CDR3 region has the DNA TGTGCCAGCAGCGTGACAGGGCGTGCTCAAGAGACCCAGTACTTC.

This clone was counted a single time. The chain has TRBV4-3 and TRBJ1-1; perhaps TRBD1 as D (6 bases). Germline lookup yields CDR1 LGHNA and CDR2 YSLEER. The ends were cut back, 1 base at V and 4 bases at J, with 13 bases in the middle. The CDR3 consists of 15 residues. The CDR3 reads CASSQVRGAGTEAFF. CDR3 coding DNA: TGCGCCAGCAGCCAAGTGCGGGGGGCGGGCACTGAAGCTTTCTTT.

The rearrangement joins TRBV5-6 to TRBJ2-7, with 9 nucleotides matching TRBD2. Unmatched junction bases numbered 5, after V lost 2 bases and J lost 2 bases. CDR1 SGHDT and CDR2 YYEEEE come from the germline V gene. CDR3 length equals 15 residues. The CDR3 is CASSLASSGTYEQYF. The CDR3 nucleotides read TGTGCCAGCAGCTTAGCGTCTAGCGGGACCTACGAGCAGTACTTC.